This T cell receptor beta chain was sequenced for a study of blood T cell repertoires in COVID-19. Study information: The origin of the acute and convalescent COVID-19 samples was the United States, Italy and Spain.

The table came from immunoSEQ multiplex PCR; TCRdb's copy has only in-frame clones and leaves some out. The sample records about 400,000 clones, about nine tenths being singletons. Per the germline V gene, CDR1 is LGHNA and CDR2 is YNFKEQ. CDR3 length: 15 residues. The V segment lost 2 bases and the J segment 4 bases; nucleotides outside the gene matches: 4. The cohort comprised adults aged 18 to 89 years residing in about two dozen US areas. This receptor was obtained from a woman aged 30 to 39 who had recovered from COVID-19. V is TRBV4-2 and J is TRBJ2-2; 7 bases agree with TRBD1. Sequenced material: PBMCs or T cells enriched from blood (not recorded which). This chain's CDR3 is CASSQTTGPTGELFF. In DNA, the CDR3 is TGTGCCAGCAGCCAAACGACAGGGCCCACCGGGGAGCTGTTTTTT.